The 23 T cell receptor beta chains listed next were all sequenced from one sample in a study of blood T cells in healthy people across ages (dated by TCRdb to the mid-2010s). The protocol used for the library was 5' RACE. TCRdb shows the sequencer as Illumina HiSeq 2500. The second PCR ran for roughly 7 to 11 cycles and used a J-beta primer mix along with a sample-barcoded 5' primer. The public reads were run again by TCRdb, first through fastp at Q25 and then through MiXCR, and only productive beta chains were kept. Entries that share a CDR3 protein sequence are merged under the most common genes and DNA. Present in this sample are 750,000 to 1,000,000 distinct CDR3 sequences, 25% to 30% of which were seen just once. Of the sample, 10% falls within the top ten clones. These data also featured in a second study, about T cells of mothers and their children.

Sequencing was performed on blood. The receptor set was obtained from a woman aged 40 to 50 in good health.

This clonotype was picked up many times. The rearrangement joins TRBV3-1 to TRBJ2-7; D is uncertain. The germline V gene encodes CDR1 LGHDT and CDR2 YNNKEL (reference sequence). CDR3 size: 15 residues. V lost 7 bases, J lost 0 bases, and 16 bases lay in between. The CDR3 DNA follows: TGTGCCAGCATGGGAAGCGCTCCGATCTCCTACGAGCAGTACTTC. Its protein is CASMGSAPISYEQYF.

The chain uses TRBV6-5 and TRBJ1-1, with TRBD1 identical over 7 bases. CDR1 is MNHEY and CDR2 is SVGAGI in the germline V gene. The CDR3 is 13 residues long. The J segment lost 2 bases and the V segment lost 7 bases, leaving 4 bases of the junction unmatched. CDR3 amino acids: CASTDRDNTEAFF. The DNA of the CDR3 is TGTGCCAGCACCGACAGGGACAACACTGAAGCTTTCTTT.

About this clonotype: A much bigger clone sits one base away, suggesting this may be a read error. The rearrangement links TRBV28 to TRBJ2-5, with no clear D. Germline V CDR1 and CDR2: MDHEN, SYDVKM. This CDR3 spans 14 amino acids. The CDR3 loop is CTSSFMSVGETQYF. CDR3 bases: TGTACCAGCAGTTTTATGAGTGTTGGAGAGACCCAGTACTTC. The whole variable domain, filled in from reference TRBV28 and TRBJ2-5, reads DVKVTQSSRYLVKRTGEKVFLECVQDMDHENMFWYRQDPGLGLRLIYFSYDVKMKEKGDIPEGYSVSREKKERFSLILESASTNQTSMYLCTSSFMSVGETQYFGPGTRLLVL.

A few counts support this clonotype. CDR3 sequence: CASTETGLGGYTF. The CDR3 coding sequence is TGTGCCAGCACCGAAACAGGGTTGGGCGGCTACACCTTC. V is TRBV28 and J is TRBJ1-2; the D gene is possibly TRBD1 (6 bases). CDR1 is MDHEN and CDR2 is SYDVKM in the germline V gene. The V gene lost 7 bases and the J gene lost 8 bases, with 17 bases spanning the gap. The CDR3 extends over 13 amino acids.

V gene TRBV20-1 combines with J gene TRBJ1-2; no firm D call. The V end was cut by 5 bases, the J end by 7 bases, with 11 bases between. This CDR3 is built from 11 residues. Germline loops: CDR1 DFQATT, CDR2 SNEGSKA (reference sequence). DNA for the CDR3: TGCAGTGCTTCGCACGGTGGTGGCTACACCTTC. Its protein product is CSASHGGGYTF.

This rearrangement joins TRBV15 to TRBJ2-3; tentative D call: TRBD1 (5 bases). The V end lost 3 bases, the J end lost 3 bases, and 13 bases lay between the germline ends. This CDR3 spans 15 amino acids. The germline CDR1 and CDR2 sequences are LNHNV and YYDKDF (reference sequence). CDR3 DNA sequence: TGTGCCACCAGCAGCGAAACAGGAAGAACAGATACGCAGTATTTT. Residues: CATSSETGRTDTQYF. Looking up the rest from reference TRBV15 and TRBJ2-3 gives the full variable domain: DAMVIQNPRYQVTQFGKPVTLSCSQTLNHNVMYWYQQKSSQAPKLLFHYYDKDFNNEADTPDNFQSRRPNTSFCFLDIRSPGLGDTAMYLCATSSETGRTDTQYFGPGTRLTVL.

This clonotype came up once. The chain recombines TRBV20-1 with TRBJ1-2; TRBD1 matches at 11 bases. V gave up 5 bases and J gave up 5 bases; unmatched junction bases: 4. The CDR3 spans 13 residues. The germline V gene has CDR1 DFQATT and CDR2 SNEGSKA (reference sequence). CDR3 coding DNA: TGCAGTGCTGGACAGGGGGCGCTTTATGGCTACACCTTC. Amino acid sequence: CSAGQGALYGYTF.

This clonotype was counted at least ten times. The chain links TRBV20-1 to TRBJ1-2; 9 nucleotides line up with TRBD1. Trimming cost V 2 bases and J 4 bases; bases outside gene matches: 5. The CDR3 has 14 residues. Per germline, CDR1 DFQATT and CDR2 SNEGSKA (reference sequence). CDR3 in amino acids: CSARPGTGPYGYTF. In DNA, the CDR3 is TGCAGTGCTAGACCCGGGACAGGGCCCTATGGCTACACCTTC.

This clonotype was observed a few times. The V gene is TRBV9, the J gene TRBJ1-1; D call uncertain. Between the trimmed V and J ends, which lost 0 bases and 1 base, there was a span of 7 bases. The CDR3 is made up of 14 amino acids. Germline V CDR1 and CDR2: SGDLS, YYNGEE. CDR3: CASSVVVGNTEAFF. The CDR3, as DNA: TGTGCCAGCAGCGTAGTAGTCGGGAACACTGAAGCTTTCTTT.

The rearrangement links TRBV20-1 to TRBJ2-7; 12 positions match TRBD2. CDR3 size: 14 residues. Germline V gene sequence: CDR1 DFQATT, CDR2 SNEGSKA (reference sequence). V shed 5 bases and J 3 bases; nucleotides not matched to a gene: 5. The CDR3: CSAPTSGGIYEQYF. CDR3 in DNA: TGCAGTGCTCCTACTAGCGGGGGGATCTACGAGCAGTACTTC.

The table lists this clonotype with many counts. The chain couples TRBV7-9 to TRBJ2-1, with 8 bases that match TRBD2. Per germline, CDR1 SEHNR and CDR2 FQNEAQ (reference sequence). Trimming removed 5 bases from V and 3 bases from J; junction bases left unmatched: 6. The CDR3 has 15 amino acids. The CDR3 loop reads CASSGTGTSYNEQFF. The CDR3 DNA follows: TGTGCCAGCAGCGGCACCGGGACTAGCTACAATGAGCAGTTCTTC.

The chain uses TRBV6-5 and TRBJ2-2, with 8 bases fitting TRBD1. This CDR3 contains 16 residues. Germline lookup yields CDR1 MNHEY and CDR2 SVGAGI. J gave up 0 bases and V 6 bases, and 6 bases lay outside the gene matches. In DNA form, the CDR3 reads TGTGCCAGCAGACGACAGGGGTTGACGAACACCGGGGAGCTGTTTTTT. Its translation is CASRRQGLTNTGELFF.

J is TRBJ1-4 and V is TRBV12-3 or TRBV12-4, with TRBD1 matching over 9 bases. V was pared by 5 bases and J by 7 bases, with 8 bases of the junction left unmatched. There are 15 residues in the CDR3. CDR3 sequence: CASSEPGQGVEKLFF. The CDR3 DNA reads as TGTGCCAGCAGTGAACCGGGACAGGGAGTTGAAAAACTGTTTTTT.

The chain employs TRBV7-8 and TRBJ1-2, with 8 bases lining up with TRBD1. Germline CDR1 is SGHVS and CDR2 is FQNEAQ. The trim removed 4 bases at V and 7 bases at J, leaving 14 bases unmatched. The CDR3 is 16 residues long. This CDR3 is CASSYSRFGQGGGYTF. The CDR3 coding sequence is TGTGCCAGCAGCTATAGCCGGTTTGGACAGGGCGGTGGCTACACCTTC.

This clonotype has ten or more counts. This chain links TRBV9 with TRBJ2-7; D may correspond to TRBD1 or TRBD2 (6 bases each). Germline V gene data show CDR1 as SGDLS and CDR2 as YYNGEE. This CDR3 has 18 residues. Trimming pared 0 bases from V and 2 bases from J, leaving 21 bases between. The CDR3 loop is CASSVEVGGRRGTYEQYF. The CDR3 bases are TGTGCCAGCAGCGTAGAAGTAGGGGGAAGGCGGGGAACCTACGAGCAGTACTTC.

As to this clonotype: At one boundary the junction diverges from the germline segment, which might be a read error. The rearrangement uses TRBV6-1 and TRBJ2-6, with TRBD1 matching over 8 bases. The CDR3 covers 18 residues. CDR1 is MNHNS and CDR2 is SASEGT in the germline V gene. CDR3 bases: TGTGCCGGCAGACAAGGACAGGGATGGGACTCTGGGGCCAACGTCCTGACTTTC. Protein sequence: CAGRQGQGWDSGANVLTF.

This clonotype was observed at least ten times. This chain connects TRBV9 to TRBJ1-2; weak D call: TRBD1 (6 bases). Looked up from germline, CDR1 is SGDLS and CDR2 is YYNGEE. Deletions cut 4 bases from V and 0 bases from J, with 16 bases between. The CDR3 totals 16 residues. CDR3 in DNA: TGTGCCAGCAGCTCTCCCACCCAGGGGACTAACTATGGCTACACCTTC. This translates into CASSSPTQGTNYGYTF.

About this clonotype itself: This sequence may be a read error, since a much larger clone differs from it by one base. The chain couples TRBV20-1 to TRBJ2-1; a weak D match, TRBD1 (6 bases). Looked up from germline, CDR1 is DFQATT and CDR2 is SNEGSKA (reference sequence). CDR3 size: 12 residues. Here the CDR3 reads CSIGDTAYEQFF. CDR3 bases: TGCAGCATAGGGGACACGGCCTACGAGCAGTTCTTC.

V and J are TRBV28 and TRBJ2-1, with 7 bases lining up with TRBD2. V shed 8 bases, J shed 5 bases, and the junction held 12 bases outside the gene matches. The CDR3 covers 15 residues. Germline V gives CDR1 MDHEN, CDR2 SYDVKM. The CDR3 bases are TGTGCCAGCGGGCTCGCTAGCGGACCCAACAATGAGCAGTTCTTC. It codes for CASGLASGPNNEQFF. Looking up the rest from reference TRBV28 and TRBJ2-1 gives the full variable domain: DVKVTQSSRYLVKRTGEKVFLECVQDMDHENMFWYRQDPGLGLRLIYFSYDVKMKEKGDIPEGYSVSREKKERFSLILESASTNQTSMYLCASGLASGPNNEQFFGPGTRLTVL.

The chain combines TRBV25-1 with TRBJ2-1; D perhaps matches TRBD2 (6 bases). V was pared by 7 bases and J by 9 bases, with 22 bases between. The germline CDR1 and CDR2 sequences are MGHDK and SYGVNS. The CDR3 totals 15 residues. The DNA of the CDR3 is TGTGCCAGCACTCTGAACGGGGCCCCCGGGGGTGAGCAGTTCTTC. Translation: CASTLNGAPGGEQFF.

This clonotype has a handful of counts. CDR3 residues: CASSYALGGHTEAFF. The CDR3, as DNA: TGTGCCAGCAGTTACGCTTTAGGAGGGCACACTGAAGCTTTCTTT. V gene TRBV6-6 combines with J gene TRBJ1-1; no definite D call. In germline, CDR1 is MNHNY, CDR2 SVGAGI (reference sequence). The length of the CDR3 is 15 residues. Trimming shortened V by 2 bases and J by 3 bases, and 13 bases separated the two germline ends.

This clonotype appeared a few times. CDR3: CASSPGNYESYEQYF. The CDR3 DNA sequence: TGTGCCAGCTCACCAGGGAACTACGAGTCCTACGAGCAGTACTTC. The V and J genes are TRBV18 and TRBJ2-7, with unresolved D. The CDR3 totals 15 residues. The V end was cut by 2 bases, the J end by 1 base, with 12 bases between. The germline V gene has CDR1 KGHSH and CDR2 LQKENI.

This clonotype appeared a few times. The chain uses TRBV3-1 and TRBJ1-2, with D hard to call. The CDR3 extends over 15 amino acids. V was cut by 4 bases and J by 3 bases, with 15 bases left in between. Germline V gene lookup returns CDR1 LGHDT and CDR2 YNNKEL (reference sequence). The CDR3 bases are TGTGCCAGCAGCCCCCTGGGCAGAATTTACTATGGCTACACCTTC. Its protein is CASSPLGRIYYGYTF.